Shown below are 32 T cell receptor beta chains from a single sample sequenced in a study of tumor-infiltrating lymphocytes in primary liver carcinoma (TCRdb year 2017). The sample was run on an Illumina HiSeq 2500. TCRbeta-specific cDNA was reverse-transcribed from around 0.45 ug total RNA using a constant-region primer and ProtoScript II reverse transcriptase. TCRbeta libraries were built with three nested multiplex PCR rounds, a slightly modified ARM-PCR procedure. Each of the first two PCR rounds ran for nine to ten cycles and used multiplex TRBV1-TRBV30 forward primers together with a Cbeta reverse primer. TCRdb reprocessing: public reads trimmed at Q25 with fastp, clones called with MiXCR, in-frame beta chains kept. Here each entry gathers all rows of one CDR3 protein and keeps the most common genes and DNA. Present in this sample are fewer than 250,000 distinct CDR3 sequences, less than 75% of which were seen just once. The ten largest clones represent approximately 7% of the sample.

TRIzol reagent was used to extract blood RNA from unsorted whole blood, while the DNeasy Blood & Tissue kit provided the germline DNA. The sample was peripheral blood. These receptor sequences come from a woman aged 55-70 years with primary liver carcinoma and hepatitis B virus infection.

Comment on this clonotype: A much larger clone differs by one base, so this may be a read error. This chain links TRBV6-1 with TRBJ1-1, with a tentative D call TRBD1 (5 bases). CDR1 is MNHNS, CDR2 SASEGT, per germline. The V end was cut by 1 base, the J end by 4 bases, with 13 bases between. The CDR3 runs to 15 residues. The CDR3 DNA reads as TGTGCCAGCAGTGAAGGCGGGGGGTCGGGCACTGAAGCTTTCTTT. Translated, it gives CASSEGGGSGTEAFF.

In its sample, this clonotype was seen a few times. The chain employs TRBV28 and TRBJ2-1; D might be TRBD2 (6 bases). The length of the CDR3 is 14 residues. V was clipped by 8 bases and J by 7 bases, with 18 bases between them. Germline values: CDR1 MDHEN, CDR2 SYDVKM. The CDR3 reads CASSRGGIANEQFF. CDR3 DNA: TGTGCCAGCTCCCGGGGCGGGATCGCGAATGAGCAGTTCTTC.

V and J are TRBV5-1 and TRBJ2-2; TRBD2 matches at 9 bases. The CDR3 loop spans 15 amino acids. The germline V gene encodes CDR1 SGHRS and CDR2 YFSETQ. Trimming removed 3 bases from V and 5 bases from J; junction bases left unmatched: 5. Here the CDR3 reads CASSSRTSETGELFF. The CDR3 region has the DNA TGCGCCAGCAGCTCAAGGACTAGCGAAACCGGGGAGCTGTTTTTT.

Regarding this clonotype: A much more abundant neighbour one base away suggests this may be a read error. The rearrangement links TRBV7-8 to TRBJ2-3; 7 bases are a match to TRBD2. The CDR3 is made up of 16 amino acids. Per germline, CDR1 SGHVS and CDR2 FQNEAQ. The CDR3 loop is CASSLLPGTTTDMQYF. The CDR3 nucleotides read TGTGCCAGCAGCTTACTTCCCGGGACTACTACAGATATGCAGTATTTT.

This chain joins TRBV12-3 or TRBV12-4 and TRBJ2-2, with 9 bases identical to TRBD2. V shed 6 bases and J 4 bases; nucleotides not matched to a gene: 9. The CDR3 runs to 16 residues. The DNA of the CDR3 is TGTGCCAGCAGGAGTCCGATTAGCGGGAGCACCGGGGAGCTGTTTTTT. Residues: CASRSPISGSTGELFF.

As for this clonotype: It may be a read error: a sequence one base away is much more abundant. This chain joins TRBV4-1 and TRBJ1-4; no definite D call. The germline V gene has CDR1 MGHRA and CDR2 YSYEKL. This CDR3 region has 16 residues. CDR3 sequence (DNA): TGCGCCAGCAGCCAATACTCTCCGCCGGGAATAGAAAGACTGTTTTTT. Its protein product is CASSQYSPPGIERLFF.

The table lists this clonotype with a few counts. V and J are TRBV12-3 or TRBV12-4 and TRBJ2-3; D not certain. This CDR3 comprises 14 residues. V lost 6 bases and J lost 1, with 11 bases in between. The CDR3 DNA reads TGTGCCAGCAGCCCCACTTGGCGCACAGATACGCAGTATTTT. Translated: CASSPTWRTDTQYF.

Details on this clonotype: This may arise from a read error, as a much more abundant clone is one base away. The rearrangement links TRBV12-3 or TRBV12-4 to TRBJ1-1; TRBD1 is a possible D gene (6 bases). Trimming stripped 6 bases from V and 4 bases from J, with 18 bases between. The CDR3 has 15 residues. The CDR3 spells CASSRETGGSTEAFF. CDR3 sequence (DNA): TGTGCCAGCAGCCGGGAGACAGGCGGGAGCACTGAAGCTTTCTTT.

This clonotype showed up just a few times. CDR3 in amino acids: CASSFLSAAGKDQPQHF. In DNA, the CDR3 is TGTGCCAGCAGTTTTCTCTCCGCGGCAGGGAAGGATCAGCCCCAGCATTTT. The chain links TRBV12-3 or TRBV12-4 to TRBJ1-5; D is possibly TRBD1 (5 bases). The CDR3 has 17 amino acids. Deletions cut 3 bases from V and 5 bases from J, with 20 bases between.

This clonotype was found once. It may be a read error: a sequence one base away is much more abundant. The chain joins TRBV5-1 to TRBJ2-5; a weak D match, TRBD1 (5 bases). CDR3 length: 11 residues. Looked up from germline, CDR1 is SGHRS and CDR2 is YFSETQ. In nucleotides, the CDR3 is TGCCCCAGCAGGGCCGCCGAGACCCAGTACTTC. It codes for CPSRAAETQYF.

The rearrangement uses TRBV5-4 and TRBJ2-7; 10 nucleotides match TRBD2. The CDR3 runs to 12 residues. Germline V gene sequence: CDR1 SGHNT, CDR2 YYREEE (reference sequence). The CDR3 spells CTGSLGLAEQYF. The CDR3 bases are TGTACCGGCAGCTTGGGACTAGCGGAGCAGTACTTC.

Concerning this clonotype: Just one base apart from a much larger clone, this may be a read error. V gene TRBV5-4 combines with J gene TRBJ2-3, with a tentative D call TRBD2 (5 bases). Germline V lookup: CDR1 SGHNT, CDR2 YYREEE (reference sequence). The length of the CDR3 is 14 residues. Trimming stripped 1 base from V and 4 bases from J, with 10 bases between. CDR3 amino acids: CASSLMGDADTQYF. Written as DNA, the CDR3 is TGTGCCAGCAGCTTGATGGGAGACGCAGATACGCAGTATTTT.

This chain uses TRBV25-1 with TRBJ2-3; 8 bases are a match to TRBD1. The V and J ends lost 2 bases and 0 bases, in that order; junction bases with no gene match: 19. There are 21 residues in the CDR3. CDR1 is MGHDK, CDR2 SYGVNS, per germline. The CDR3 DNA sequence: TGTGCCAGCAGTGAAGTGAACGGACAGGGCCCAAGATCCCCTAGCACAGATACGCAGTATTTT. Translated: CASSEVNGQGPRSPSTDTQYF.

As regards this clonotype: A much bigger clone sits one base away, suggesting this may be a read error. This is likely a read error, given that the CDR3 carries no conserved phenylalanine or tryptophan at its end. This sequence joins TRBV5-1 and TRBJ2-7; possible D gene TRBD2, 7 bases. V lost 3 bases to trimming and J lost 2 bases, with 12 bases between them. This CDR3 region has 14 residues. Germline V gene data show CDR1 as SGHRS and CDR2 as YFSETQ. CDR3 nucleotide sequence: TGCGCCAGCAGCTCCCAGGGGACTACCTACGAGCAGTACCTC. Protein sequence: CASSSQGTTYEQYL.

In the case of this clonotype: Germline is not matched at one junction end, which may reflect a read error. J is TRBJ1-1 and V is TRBV12-3 or TRBV12-4; no firm D call. CDR3 length: 14 amino acids. CDR3 sequence: CVSKPTELNTEAFF. The CDR3 nucleotides are TGTGTCAGCAAACCTACAGAGTTGAACACTGAAGCTTTCTTT.

The gene calls are TRBV29-1 and TRBJ2-7; 8 nucleotides line up with TRBD2. Germline CDR1 SQVTM, CDR2 ANQGSEA. This CDR3 spans 13 amino acids. V lost 4 bases, J lost 6 bases, and 8 bases stayed unmatched. CDR3: CSVGGLVGAEQYF. The DNA of the CDR3 is TGCAGCGTTGGGGGACTAGTGGGAGCCGAGCAGTACTTC.

The rearrangement uses TRBV5-1 and TRBJ2-5, with TRBD2 identical over 9 bases. CDR1 and CDR2 from the germline V gene are SGHRS and YFSETQ. The CDR3 runs 15 residues. Trimming took 0 bases from V and 3 from J; bases not matched to a gene: 3. For the CDR3, the DNA is TGCGCCAGCAGCTTGGGAGCGGGAGGCAAAGAGACCCAGTACTTC. This codes for CASSLGAGGKETQYF. Using reference TRBV5-1 and TRBJ2-5 for the parts outside the CDR3, the full variable domain is KAGVTQTPRYLIKTRGQQVTLSCSPISGHRSVSWYQQTPGQGLQFLFEYFSETQRNKGNFPGRFSGRQFSNSRSEMNVSTLELGDSALYLCASSLGAGGKETQYFGPGTRLLVL.

This clonotype was counted a single time. Compared with germline, one end of the junction differs, possibly owing to a read error. The chain is built from TRBV6-5 and TRBJ2-1; D gene unclear. Per the germline V gene, CDR1 is MNHEY and CDR2 is SVGAGI. The CDR3 is 13 amino acids. The CDR3 DNA sequence: TGTGCCAGTAGGAAGGGTCCCTACATTGAGCAGTTCTTC. Protein product: CASRKGPYIEQFF.

The chain has TRBV7-3 and TRBJ2-2; 9 nucleotides match TRBD2. V lost 2 bases to trimming and J lost 5 bases; unmatched junction nucleotides: 9. This CDR3 region has 17 residues. Germline values: CDR1 SGHTA, CDR2 FQGTGA. The CDR3 sequence is CASSLPSSGRNTGELFF. CDR3 bases: TGTGCCAGCAGCTTACCCTCGAGCGGGAGGAATACCGGGGAGCTGTTTTTT.

To note about this clonotype: A much bigger clone sits one base away, suggesting this may be a read error. The conserved phenylalanine or tryptophan normally closing the CDR3 is absent here, so this likely arose from a read error. The genes are TRBV6-1 and TRBJ1-6, with a tentative D call TRBD1 (5 bases). Germline CDR1 reads MNHNS; CDR2 reads SASEGT. V was clipped by 7 bases and J by 5 bases, with 15 bases between them. The CDR3 is 15 residues long. This chain's CDR3 is CASKIGRGDNSPLHY. The CDR3 nucleotides are TGTGCCAGCAAGATCGGACGAGGGGATAATTCACCCCTCCACTAT.

About this clonotype: A single base separates this from a much larger clone, so it may be a read error. This chain uses TRBV4-1 with TRBJ2-1, with D possibly TRBD2 on 6 matching bases. Trimming stripped 5 bases from V and 4 bases from J, with 15 bases between. The length of the CDR3 is 15 residues. The germline V gene encodes CDR1 MGHRA and CDR2 YSYEKL. This CDR3 reads CASSFMGGTYNEQFF. CDR3 nucleotides: TGCGCCAGCAGCTTCATGGGGGGAACGTACAATGAGCAGTTCTTC.

This clonotype appeared once. The conserved phenylalanine or tryptophan normally closing the CDR3 is absent here, so this likely arose from a read error. The chain is built from TRBV7-8 and TRBJ1-1, with TRBD1 matching 8 bases. CDR1 is SGHVS and CDR2 is FQNEAQ in the germline V gene. There are 15 residues in the CDR3. V was clipped by 5 bases and J by 3 bases; unmatched bases: 8. The CDR3 DNA is TGTGCCAGCAGCCCGTATTCACAGGGGGACACTGAAGCTTTCCTT. Protein sequence: CASSPYSQGDTEAFL.

This clonotype was seen a few times. This sequence may be a read error, since a much larger clone differs from it by one base. The rearrangement joins TRBV5-5 to TRBJ2-3; D uncertain. Germline assignment: CDR1 SGHKS and CDR2 YYEKEE (reference sequence). This CDR3 contains 16 residues. The V gene lost 5 bases and the J gene lost 2 bases, with 18 bases spanning the gap. The chain's CDR3 is CASSRMATVDTDTQYF. The CDR3 coding sequence is TGTGCCAGCAGTCGAATGGCTACGGTGGACACAGATACGCAGTATTTT.

Points on this clonotype: This sequence may be a read error, since a much larger clone differs from it by one base. The V gene is TRBV6-2 or TRBV6-3, the J gene TRBJ2-1; TRBD2 matches 11 bases. Germline-derived CDR1 and CDR2 are MNHEY and SVGEGT. CDR3 length equals 16 residues. CDR3 nucleotides: TGTGCCAGCAGAGGCCGGGGACTAGCGGTTTACAATGAGCGGTTCTTC. This sequence encodes CASRGRGLAVYNERFF.

The table lists this clonotype with many counts. The chain employs TRBV29-1 and TRBJ1-2; D ambiguous. The CDR3 runs to 10 residues. In germline, CDR1 is SQVTM, CDR2 ANQGSEA. Trimming removed 4 bases at V and 5 bases at J, with 5 bases between. CDR3 amino acids: CSVGGYGYTF. The CDR3 DNA reads TGCAGCGTTGGAGGGTATGGCTACACCTTC.

Comments on this clonotype: Its ends do not fully match the called genes, so a read error is possible. The chain links TRBV10-3 to TRBJ1-3; possibly TRBD1 for D (5 bases). Germline values: CDR1 ENHRY, CDR2 SYGVKD. This CDR3 comprises 17 residues. The CDR3 region is CVISKLTGLHSGNTIYF. The CDR3 DNA reads TGTGTCATCAGTAAACTGACGGGACTGCACTCTGGAAACACCATATATTTT.

The sample holds many counts of this clonotype. The chain joins TRBV6-6 to TRBJ1-1; TRBD1 matches at 8 bases. Losses at the gene ends were 6 bases for V and 4 bases for J; bases not matched to a gene: 1. Germline CDR1 is MNHNY and CDR2 is SVGAGI (reference sequence). The CDR3 totals 12 residues. CDR3 loop: CASRGQGTEAFF. The CDR3 region has the DNA TGTGCCAGCAGAGGACAGGGCACTGAAGCTTTCTTT.

The chain joins TRBV5-6 to TRBJ2-7; 7 bases map to TRBD2. CDR1 and CDR2 (germline): SGHDT, YYEEEE. The CDR3 is 15 amino acids. CDR3 coding DNA: TGTGTCTGCAGCTTAACTAGCGTAACATTTGGGGAGCAGTACTTC. It yields the protein CVCSLTSVTFGEQYF.

The chain has TRBV6-2 or TRBV6-3 and TRBJ1-4, with TRBD1 as a possible D gene (6 bases). The CDR3 sequence is 16 residues long. V lost 4 bases, J lost 8 bases, and 20 bases lay in between. Germline V gene sequence: CDR1 MNHEY, CDR2 SVGEGT. The CDR3 loop reads CASSLGWGQKGEKLFF. CDR3 DNA: TGTGCCAGCAGTTTGGGATGGGGACAAAAGGGGGAAAAACTGTTTTTT.

Of note for this clonotype: This could be a read error, since a much larger clone is one nucleotide away. The rearrangement uses TRBV6-1 and TRBJ2-1; 10 bases are a match to TRBD2. The CDR3 has 16 amino acids. CDR1 and CDR2 (germline): MNHNS, SASEGT. V lost 7 bases to trimming and J lost 6 bases; unmatched junction nucleotides: 12. CDR3 DNA sequence: TGTGCCAGCACTGGGTCTAGCGGGAGATCGGGCAATGAGCAGTTCTTC. It specifies CASTGSSGRSGNEQFF.

Notes on this clonotype: A junction end diverges from the germline sequence, so it may reflect a read error. The CDR3 nucleotides are TGTGCCAGCAGCCGGGGACATTATTACGAGCAATACTTC. This codes for CASSRGHYYEQYF. The chain has TRBV11-3 and TRBJ2-7; D may be TRBD1 (6 bases). The CDR3 is 13 residues long. The germline CDR1 and CDR2 sequences are SGHNT and YENEEA.

J is TRBJ1-3 and V is TRBV5-1; the D is unclear. The V gene's germline CDR1 is SGHRS and CDR2 YFSETQ. The CDR3 loop spans 15 amino acids. The V end lost 1 base, the J end lost 14 bases, and 22 bases lay between the germline ends. The CDR3 DNA reads as TGCGCCAGCAGCTTGAACACCGGCTCTGGAAACACTGTATATTTT. Protein sequence: CASSLNTGSGNTVYF.